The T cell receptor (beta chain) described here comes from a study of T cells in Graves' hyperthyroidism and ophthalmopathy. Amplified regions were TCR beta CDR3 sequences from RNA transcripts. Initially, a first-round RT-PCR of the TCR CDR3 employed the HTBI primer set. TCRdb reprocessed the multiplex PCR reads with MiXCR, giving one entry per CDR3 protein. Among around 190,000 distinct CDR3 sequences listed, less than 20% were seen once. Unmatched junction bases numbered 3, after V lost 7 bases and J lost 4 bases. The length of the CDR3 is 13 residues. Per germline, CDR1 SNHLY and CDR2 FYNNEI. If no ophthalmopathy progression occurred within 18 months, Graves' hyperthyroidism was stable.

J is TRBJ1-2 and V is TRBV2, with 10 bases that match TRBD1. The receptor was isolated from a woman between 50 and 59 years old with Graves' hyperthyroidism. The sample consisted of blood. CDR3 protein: CASTWTGGYGYTF. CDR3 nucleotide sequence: TGTGCCAGCACCTGGACAGGGGGCTATGGCTACACCTTC.